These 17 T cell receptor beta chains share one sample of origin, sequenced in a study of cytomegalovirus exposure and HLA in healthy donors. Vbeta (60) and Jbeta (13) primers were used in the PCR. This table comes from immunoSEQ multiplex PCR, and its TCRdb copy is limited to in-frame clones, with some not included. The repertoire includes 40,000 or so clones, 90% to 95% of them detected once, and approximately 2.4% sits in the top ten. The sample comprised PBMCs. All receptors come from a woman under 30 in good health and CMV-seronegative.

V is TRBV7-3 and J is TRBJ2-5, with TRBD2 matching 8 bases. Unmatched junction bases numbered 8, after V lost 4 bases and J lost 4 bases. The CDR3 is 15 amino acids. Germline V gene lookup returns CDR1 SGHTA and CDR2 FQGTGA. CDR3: CASSSRGLAGETQYF. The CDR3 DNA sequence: TGTGCCAGCAGCTCCCGAGGGCTAGCGGGAGAGACCCAGTACTTC.

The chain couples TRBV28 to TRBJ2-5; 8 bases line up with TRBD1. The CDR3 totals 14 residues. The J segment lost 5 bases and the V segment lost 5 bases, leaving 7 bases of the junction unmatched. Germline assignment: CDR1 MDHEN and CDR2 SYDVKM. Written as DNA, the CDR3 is TGTGCCAGCAGTCAGGGGGCCCTCGGCGAGACCCAGTACTTC. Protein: CASSQGALGETQYF.

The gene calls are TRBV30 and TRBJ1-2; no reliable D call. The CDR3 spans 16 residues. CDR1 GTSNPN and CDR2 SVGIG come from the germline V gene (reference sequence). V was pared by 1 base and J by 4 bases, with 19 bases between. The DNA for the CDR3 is TGTGCCTGGAGTGGATTGACACTCTCGATGTCCTATGGCTACACCTTC. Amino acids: CAWSGLTLSMSYGYTF.

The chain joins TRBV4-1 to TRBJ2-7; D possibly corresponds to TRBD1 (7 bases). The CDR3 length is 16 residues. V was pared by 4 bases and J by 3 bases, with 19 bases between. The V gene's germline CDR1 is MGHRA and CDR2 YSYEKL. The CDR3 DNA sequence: TGCGCCAGCAGCCCCTTTACCAGGGGGGAGAACTACGAGCAGTACTTC. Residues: CASSPFTRGENYEQYF.

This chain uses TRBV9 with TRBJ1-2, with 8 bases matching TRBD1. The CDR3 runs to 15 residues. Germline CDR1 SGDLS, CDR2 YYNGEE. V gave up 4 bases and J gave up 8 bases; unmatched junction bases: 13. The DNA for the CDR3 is TGTGCCAGCAGCACGAGCAGCAGACAGGGGAAAGGCTACACCTTC. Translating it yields CASSTSSRQGKGYTF.

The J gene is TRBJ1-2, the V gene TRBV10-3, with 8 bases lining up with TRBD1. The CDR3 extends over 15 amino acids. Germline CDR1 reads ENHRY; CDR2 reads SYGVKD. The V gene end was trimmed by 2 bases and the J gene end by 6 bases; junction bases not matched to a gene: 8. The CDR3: CAISESRGRANGYTF. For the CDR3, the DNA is TGTGCCATCAGTGAGAGCAGGGGGCGAGCCAATGGCTACACCTTC.

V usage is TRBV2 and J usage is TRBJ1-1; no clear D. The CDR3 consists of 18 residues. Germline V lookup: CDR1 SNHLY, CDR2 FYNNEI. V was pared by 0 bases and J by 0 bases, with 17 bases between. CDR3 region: CASSEALGRLPMNTEAFF. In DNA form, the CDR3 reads TGTGCCAGCAGTGAAGCGCTTGGGAGGCTCCCCATGAACACTGAAGCTTTCTTT. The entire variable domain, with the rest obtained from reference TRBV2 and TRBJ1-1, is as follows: EPEVTQTPSHQVTQMGQEVILRCVPISNHLYFYWYRQILGQKVEFLVSFYNNEISEKSEIFDDQFSVERPDGSNFTLKIRSTKLEDSAMYFCASSEALGRLPMNTEAFFGQGTRLTVV.

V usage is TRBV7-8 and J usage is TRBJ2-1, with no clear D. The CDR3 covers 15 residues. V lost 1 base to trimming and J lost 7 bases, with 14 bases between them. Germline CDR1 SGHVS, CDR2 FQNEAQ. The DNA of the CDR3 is TGTGCCAGCAGCTTAGTTATCGCACCGGAGAATGAGCAGTTCTTC. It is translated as CASSLVIAPENEQFF.

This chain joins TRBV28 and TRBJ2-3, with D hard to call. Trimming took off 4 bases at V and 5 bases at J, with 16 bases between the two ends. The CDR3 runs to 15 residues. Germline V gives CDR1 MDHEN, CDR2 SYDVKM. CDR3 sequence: CASSSKTYSEDTQYF. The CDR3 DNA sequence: TGTGCCAGCAGTTCCAAGACTTATTCGGAAGATACGCAGTATTTT. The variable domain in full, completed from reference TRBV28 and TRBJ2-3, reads DVKVTQSSRYLVKRTGEKVFLECVQDMDHENMFWYRQDPGLGLRLIYFSYDVKMKEKGDIPEGYSVSREKKERFSLILESASTNQTSMYLCASSSKTYSEDTQYFGPGTRLTVL.

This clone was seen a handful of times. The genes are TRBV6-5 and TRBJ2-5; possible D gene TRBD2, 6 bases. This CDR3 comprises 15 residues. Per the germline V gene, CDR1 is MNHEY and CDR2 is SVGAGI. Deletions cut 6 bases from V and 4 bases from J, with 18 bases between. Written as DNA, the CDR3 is TGTGCCAGCAGCGCCGGGACTGAGGCCTCAGAGACCCAGTACTTC. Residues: CASSAGTEASETQYF.

The CDR3 nucleotides are TGTGCCAGCAGCTTACGAACTAGCGGGAGTCCCGGGGAGCTGTTTTTT. This encodes CASSLRTSGSPGELFF. This rearrangement joins TRBV7-2 to TRBJ2-2; TRBD2 matches at 11 bases. V shed 2 bases and J 6 bases; nucleotides not matched to a gene: 5. The CDR3 is 16 residues long. CDR1 SGHTA and CDR2 FQGNSA come from the germline V gene.

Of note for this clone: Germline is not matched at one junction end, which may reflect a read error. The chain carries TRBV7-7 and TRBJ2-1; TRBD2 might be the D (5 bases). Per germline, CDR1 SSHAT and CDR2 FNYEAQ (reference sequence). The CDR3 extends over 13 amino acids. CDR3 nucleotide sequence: TGTGCTAGCAGCCCCAGGACTGGCAATGAGCAGTTCTTC. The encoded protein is CASSPRTGNEQFF.

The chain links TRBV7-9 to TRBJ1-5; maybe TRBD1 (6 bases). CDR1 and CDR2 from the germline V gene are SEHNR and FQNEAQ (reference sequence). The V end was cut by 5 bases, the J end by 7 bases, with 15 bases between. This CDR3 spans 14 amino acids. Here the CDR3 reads CASSAKGGEQPQHF. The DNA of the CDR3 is TGTGCCAGCAGCGCAAAGGGGGGGGAACAGCCCCAGCATTTT.

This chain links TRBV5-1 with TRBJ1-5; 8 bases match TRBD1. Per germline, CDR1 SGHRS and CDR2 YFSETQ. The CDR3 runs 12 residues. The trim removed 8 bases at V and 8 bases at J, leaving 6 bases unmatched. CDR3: CASTGGNKPQHF. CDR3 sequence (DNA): TGCGCCAGTACAGGGGGTAATAAGCCCCAGCATTTT.

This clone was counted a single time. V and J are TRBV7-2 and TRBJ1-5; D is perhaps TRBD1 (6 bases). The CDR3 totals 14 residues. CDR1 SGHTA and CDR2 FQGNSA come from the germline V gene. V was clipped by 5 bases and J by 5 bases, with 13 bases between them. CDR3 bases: TGTGCCAGCAGCCCAGAAGGACAGCATCAGCCCCAGCATTTT. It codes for CASSPEGQHQPQHF.

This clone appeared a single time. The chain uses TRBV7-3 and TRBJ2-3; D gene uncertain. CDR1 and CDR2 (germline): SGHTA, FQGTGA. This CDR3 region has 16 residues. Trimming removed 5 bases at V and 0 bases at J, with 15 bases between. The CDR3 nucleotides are TGTGCCAGCAGCGCTGCGGCTGGCGATAGCACAGATACGCAGTATTTT. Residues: CASSAAAGDSTDTQYF. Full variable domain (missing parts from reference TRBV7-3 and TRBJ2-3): GAGVSQTPSNKVTEKGKYVELRCDPISGHTALYWYRQSLGQGPEFLIYFQGTGAADDSGLPNDRFFAVRPEGSVSTLKIQRTERGDSAVYLCASSAAAGDSTDTQYFGPGTRLTVL.

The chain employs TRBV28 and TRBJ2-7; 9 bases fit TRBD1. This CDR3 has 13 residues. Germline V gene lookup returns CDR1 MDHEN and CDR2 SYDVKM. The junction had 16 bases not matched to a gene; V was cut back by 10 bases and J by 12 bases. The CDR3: CAITGQGDRLWYF. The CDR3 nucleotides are TGTGCCATTACGGGACAGGGTGACCGCCTATGGTACTTC.